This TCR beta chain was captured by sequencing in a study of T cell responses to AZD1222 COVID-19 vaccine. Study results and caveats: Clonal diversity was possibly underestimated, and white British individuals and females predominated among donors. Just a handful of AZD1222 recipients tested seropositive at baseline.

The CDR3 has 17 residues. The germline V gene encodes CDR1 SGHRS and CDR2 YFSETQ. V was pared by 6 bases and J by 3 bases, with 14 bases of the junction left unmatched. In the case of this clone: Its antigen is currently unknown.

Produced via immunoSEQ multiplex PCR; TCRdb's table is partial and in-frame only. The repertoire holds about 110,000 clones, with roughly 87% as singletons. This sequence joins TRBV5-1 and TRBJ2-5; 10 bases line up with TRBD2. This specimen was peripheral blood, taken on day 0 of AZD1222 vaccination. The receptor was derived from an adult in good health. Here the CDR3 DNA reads TGCGCCAGCAAATTGATACCGACCGGGACTAGCGAAGAGACCCAGTACTTC. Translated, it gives CASKLIPTGTSEETQYF.